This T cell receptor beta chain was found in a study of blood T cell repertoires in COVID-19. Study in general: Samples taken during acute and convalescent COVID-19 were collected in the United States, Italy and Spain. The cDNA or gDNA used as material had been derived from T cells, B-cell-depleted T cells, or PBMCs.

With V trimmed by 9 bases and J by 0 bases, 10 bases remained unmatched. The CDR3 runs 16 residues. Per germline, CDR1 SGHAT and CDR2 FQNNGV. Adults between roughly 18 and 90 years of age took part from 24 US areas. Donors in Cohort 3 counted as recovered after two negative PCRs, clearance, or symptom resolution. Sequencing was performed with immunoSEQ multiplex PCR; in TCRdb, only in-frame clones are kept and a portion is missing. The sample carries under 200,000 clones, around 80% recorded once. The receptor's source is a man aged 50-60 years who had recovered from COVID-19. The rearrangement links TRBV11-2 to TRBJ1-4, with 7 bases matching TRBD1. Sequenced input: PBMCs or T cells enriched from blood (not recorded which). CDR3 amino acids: CAREGGQRATNEKLFF. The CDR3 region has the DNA TGTGCCAGGGAGGGGGGACAGCGGGCAACTAATGAAAAACTGTTTTTT.